This T cell receptor (beta chain) was sequenced for a study of shared clonotypes between healthy human individuals. Looking at the study overall: Donor ages ranged 18 to 49 years: a couple of women, a few men.

General observations from the study: Lower generation probabilities were found for non-shared clonotypes than for those shared by all four donors. Larger estimated richness was generally recorded for naive subsets relative to memory subsets.

CDR1 is LNHNV and CDR2 is YYDKDF in the germline V gene (reference sequence). The CDR3 sequence is 15 residues long. V gave up 3 bases and J gave up 5 bases, with 16 bases separating them. TCRdb's table, derived via immunoSEQ multiplex PCR, lists solely in-frame clones and lacks some. In the table there are more than 850,000 clones, about 84% of which are singletons. This clone has more than one count but fewer than ten. Its antigen remains unidentified. The sample consisted of memory CD4+ T cells from PBMCs. The sample's subset: CD45RA-negative fraction. This receptor was obtained from a man aged 18 to 29 in good health. Some clones in this sample may be carry-over from other donors' samples. This rearrangement joins TRBV15 to TRBJ1-1; possibly TRBD1 for D (6 bases). The CDR3 nucleotides read TGTGCCACCAGCAGTCAACAGGGAGTTGGGACTGAAGCTTTCTTT. Translation: CATSSQQGVGTEAFF.